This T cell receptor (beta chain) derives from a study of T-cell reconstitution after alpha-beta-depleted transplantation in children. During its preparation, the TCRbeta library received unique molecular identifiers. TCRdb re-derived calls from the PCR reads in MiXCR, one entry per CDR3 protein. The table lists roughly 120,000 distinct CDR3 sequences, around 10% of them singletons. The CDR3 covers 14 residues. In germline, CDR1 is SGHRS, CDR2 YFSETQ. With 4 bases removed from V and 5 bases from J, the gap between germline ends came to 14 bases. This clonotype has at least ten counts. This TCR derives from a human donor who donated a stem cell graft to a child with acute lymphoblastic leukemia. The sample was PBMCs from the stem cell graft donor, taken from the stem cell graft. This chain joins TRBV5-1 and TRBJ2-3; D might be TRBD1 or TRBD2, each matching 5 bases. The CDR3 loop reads CASSPGTGRDTQYF. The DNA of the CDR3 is TGCGCCAGCAGCCCCGGCACGGGGCGAGATACGCAGTATTTT.